These T cell receptor beta chains were read from a single sample in a study of T cells in Graves' hyperthyroidism and ophthalmopathy. TCRdb redid the calling of the multiplex PCR reads with MiXCR, one entry per CDR3 protein. The sample holds hundreds of thousands of distinct CDR3 sequences, roughly 14% seen once. Sequenced: blood. Receptors were obtained from a woman in her 30s with Graves' hyperthyroidism. Each CDR3 is given without its conserved first and last residue. Fields, in order: clone size, V gene, CDR3 protein. Clone sizes are given selectively: once, few, many, or a class where the clone is expanded.

NA TRBV7-2 ASSLTSGSGGELF
many TRBV28 ASSFTGGGMDGYT
few TRBV9 ASSVDHRDVRTGELF
many TRBV28 ASSGRQGGVEKLF
NA TRBV28 ASSPGTGDADMQY
many TRBV5-8 ASSLVQGASYEQY
many TRBV12-3/TRBV12-4 ASSRAGGETQY
NA TRBV20-1 SALSGANVLT
many TRBV2 ASSLGYSTGELF
many TRBV7-9 ASSLGSGANVLT
many TRBV27 ASSLLGTSGRVNIQY
NA TRBV15 ATSGTGGTEAF
NA TRBV7-9 ASSFWLSGRAENEQF
NA TRBV6-2/TRBV6-3 ASSKSLNPNNEQF
NA TRBV5-1 ASSSGGGNIQY
many TRBV2 ASSRDRGIGQPQH
few TRBV20-1 SARRSGGRSDTDTQY
few TRBV9 ASSVGISPRSGDYGYT
few TRBV12-3/TRBV12-4 ASSYLGNTIY
NA TRBV20-1 SAREVGMNTEAF
NA TRBV19 AISIDRGSNQPQH
many TRBV2 ASDGASGSYEQY
few TRBV28 ASSPPGGGANVLT
many TRBV6-2/TRBV6-3 ASSSWGDPNQPQH
many TRBV16 ASSQSGTASDTQY
many TRBV28 ASSRGLAGNNEQF
many TRBV20-1 SARVGAYNEQF
many TRBV28 ASSPGQTNEKLF
NA TRBV15 ATSIPLMTGGLKNIQY
many TRBV28 ASSRHGGEETQY
many TRBV28 ASSLIQAGDYEQY
many TRBV12-3/TRBV12-4 ASKGTPSNQPQH
many TRBV11-2 ASSLVEGQETQY
NA TRBV20-1 SARDLRTGPNYGYT
many TRBV2 ASSEDLRNQPQH
many TRBV7-9 ASSPTPLSGSSYNEQF
many TRBV20-1 SATSRDRQF
NA TRBV10-2 ASSEGELF
few TRBV20-1 SANHQGDLTDTQY
NA TRBV5-6 ASSSLGSGALF
many TRBV28 ASSNRLAQPQH
NA TRBV14 ASSRSGGLAGGNEQF
few TRBV15 ATTAGFQGTDTQY
many TRBV5-8 ASSLNRDSTEAF
NA TRBV19 ASSGGPGRKAYEQY
NA TRBV15 ATSRDRGRVGAFSEGF
many TRBV28 ASIRGQPYEQY
NA TRBV6-1 ASKRADTQY